This is a list of T cell receptor beta chains from one sample in a study of blood T cell repertoires in COVID-19. Repertoires were generated with immunoSEQ multiplex PCR, while TCRdb's copy carries only in-frame clones and drops some. The sample holds 250,000 to 300,000 clones, about 90% seen once. Sequenced input: peripheral blood. The receptors were gathered from a woman between 50 and 59 years old who had recovered from COVID-19. The CDR3 runs from the conserved cysteine through the conserved F or W. The D gene is left open where the match is weak. Expanded clones are given a class, and other clones once, few, many or no size at all.

j_call	clone_size	v_call	d_call	cdr3_aa	cdr3_nt
TRBJ1-1	.	TRBV11-2	.	CASSTKGNTEAFF	TGTGCCAGCAGCACTAAAGGGAACACTGAAGCTTTCTTT
TRBJ1-5	.	TRBV28	TRBD1	CASSLLLGTGIQPQHF	TGTGCCAGCAGTTTACTTCTTGGGACAGGGATCCAGCCCCAGCATTTT
TRBJ2-1	.	TRBV5-8	TRBD1	CASSMNRDRGNTFLF	TGTGCCAGCAGTATGAACCGGGACAGGGGCAACACTTTCCTCTTC
TRBJ1-5	.	TRBV19	.	CASSMRRNQPQHF	TGTGCCAGTAGTATGCGGCGTAATCAGCCCCAGCATTTT
TRBJ2-7	.	TRBV5-1	.	CASSFSGSYEQYF	TGCGCCAGCAGCTTTTCAGGGTCCTACGAGCAGTACTTC
TRBJ2-1	.	TRBV5-1	.	CASGGGHVNEQFF	TGCGCTTCGGGCGGGGGCCATGTCAATGAGCAGTTCTTC
TRBJ1-5	once	TRBV27	TRBD1	CASSPGQGAGPQHF	TGTGCCAGCAGTCCCGGACAGGGGGCCGGGCCCCAGCATTTT
TRBJ2-1	.	TRBV4-2	TRBD1	CASSQGEGARSYNEQFF	TGTGCCAGCAGCCAAGGTGAGGGGGCGCGTTCCTACAATGAGCAGTTCTTC
TRBJ1-4	.	TRBV7-2	TRBD1	CASSNQGQPNEKLFF	TGTGCCAGCAGTAACCAGGGACAGCCCAATGAAAAACTGTTTTTT
TRBJ1-1	.	TRBV9	.	CASSVDSRAEAFF	TGTGCCAGCAGCGTAGACAGCAGGGCTGAAGCTTTCTTT
TRBJ1-2	.	TRBV12-2	.	CASRRDRDDYGYTF	TGTGCAAGTCGAAGGGACAGGGACGACTATGGCTACACCTTC
TRBJ2-2	once	TRBV19	TRBD1	CASTRQGGTGELFF	TGTGCCAGCACCCGACAGGGGGGCACCGGGGAGCTGTTTTTT
TRBJ2-2	.	TRBV9	.	CASSRDTGELFF	TGTGCCAGCAGCCGGGATACCGGGGAGCTGTTTTTT
TRBJ2-2	.	TRBV12-3/TRBV12-4	.	CASSLFGELFF	TGTGCCAGCTCCCTCTTCGGGGAGCTGTTTTTT